The 15 T cell receptor beta chains listed next were all sequenced from one sample in a study of T-cell memory formation after mild COVID-19. One entry per CDR3 protein, called by TCRdb with MiXCR from the 5' RACE reads. In the table there are a few hundred thousand distinct CDR3 sequences, roughly 15% of which are singletons. The specimen was PBMCs or a T cell subset sorted from them (not recorded which). The receptor source for this set is a man between 18 and 35 years old who had mild COVID-19 (a few samples of this study predate the infection). Cell type and time point are not known.

This clonotype came up a few times. This sequence joins TRBV5-4 and TRBJ2-3, with 7 bases fitting TRBD1. CDR1 SGHNT and CDR2 YYREEE come from the germline V gene (reference sequence). The CDR3 runs to 14 residues. Losses at the gene ends were 2 bases for V and 3 bases for J; bases not matched to a gene: 3. CDR3 DNA sequence: TGTGCCAGCAGCTTAGGGACAGTAACAGATACGCAGTATTTT. This codes for CASSLGTVTDTQYF.

At least ten counts were recorded for this clonotype. The rearrangement links TRBV9 to TRBJ1-1; 9 nucleotides match TRBD1. The germline gives CDR1 SGDLS, CDR2 YYNGEE. The length of the CDR3 is 15 residues. V lost 3 bases to trimming and J lost 8 bases; unmatched junction nucleotides: 11. The CDR3 sequence: CASSEPPGTGSEAFF. The CDR3 coding sequence is TGTGCCAGCAGCGAACCCCCCGGGACAGGGTCGGAAGCTTTCTTT.

V is TRBV4-2 and J is TRBJ1-4; D remains unclear. Trimming pared 0 bases from V and 10 bases from J, leaving 6 bases between. Germline CDR1 LGHNA, CDR2 YNFKEQ. The CDR3 contains 12 residues. Written as DNA, the CDR3 is TGTGCCAGCAGCCAAGACGGGAGAAAACTGTTTTTT. Translating gives CASSQDGRKLFF.

This chain uses TRBV11-2 with TRBJ1-3; 11 positions match TRBD1. This CDR3 is 17 amino acids long. From germline, CDR1 is SGHAT and CDR2 FQNNGV. V shed 4 bases and J 6 bases; nucleotides not matched to a gene: 11. CDR3 sequence reads: CASSWGSGTGGLNTIYF. CDR3 in DNA: TGTGCCAGCAGCTGGGGATCCGGGACAGGGGGTTTAAACACCATATATTTT.

This clonotype was recorded a few times. The J gene is TRBJ2-2, the V gene TRBV20-1, with a weak D call TRBD1 (5 bases). This CDR3 has 14 amino acids. Between the trimmed V and J ends, which lost 6 bases and 5 bases, there was a span of 16 bases. Germline V CDR1 and CDR2: DFQATT, SNEGSKA (reference sequence). The CDR3 here is CSAPRQGRTGELFF. DNA of the CDR3: TGCAGTGCGCCTCGGCAGGGTAGAACCGGGGAGCTGTTTTTT.

J is TRBJ1-2 and V is TRBV29-1; maybe TRBD1 (5 bases). CDR1 SQVTM and CDR2 ANQGSEA come from the germline V gene. The CDR3 runs to 12 residues. V was shortened by 0 bases and J by 7 bases, with 9 bases between the two germline ends. CDR3 sequence reads: CSVEDGGGGYTF. In nucleotides, the CDR3 is TGCAGCGTTGAAGACGGGGGTGGTGGCTACACCTTC.

This clonotype was counted a few times. The CDR3 reads CASRTRVSNTEAFF. In DNA form, the CDR3 reads TGTGCCAGCAGGACCAGGGTGTCGAACACTGAAGCTTTCTTT. The J gene is TRBJ1-1, the V gene TRBV6-2 or TRBV6-3; maybe TRBD1 (5 bases). The CDR3 spans 14 residues. In germline, CDR1 is MNHEY, CDR2 SVGEGT. V was trimmed by 6 bases and J by 1 base, leaving 12 bases between them.

The chain employs TRBV7-8 and TRBJ2-7; possible D gene TRBD1, 6 bases. The CDR3 totals 13 residues. Germline CDR1 SGHVS, CDR2 FQNEAQ. The V end was cut by 3 bases, the J end by 3 bases, with 9 bases between. The CDR3 sequence is CASSFATGYEQYV. The CDR3 DNA reads TGTGCCAGCAGCTTTGCGACAGGCTACGAGCAGTACGTC.

The CDR3 coding sequence is TGTGCCAGCAGTTGGGGTCCTCGACAGTTCTTC. Its translation: CASSWGPRQFF. The chain has TRBV6-2 or TRBV6-3 and TRBJ2-1; D ambiguous. Trimming cost V 4 bases and J 13 bases, with 11 bases left between them. The CDR3 sequence is 11 residues long. Looked up from germline, CDR1 is MNHEY and CDR2 is SVGEGT.

The rearrangement uses TRBV4-3 and TRBJ1-6; D is uncertain. The CDR3 spans 15 residues. Germline-derived CDR1 and CDR2 are LGHNA and YSLEER. V lost 4 bases, J lost 13 bases, and 20 bases lay in between. CDR3 loop: CASSPGRRPDLPLHF. Here the CDR3 DNA reads TGCGCCAGCAGCCCGGGCCGTAGACCCGATTTGCCCCTCCACTTT.

This clonotype showed up just a few times. The gene calls are TRBV5-1 and TRBJ2-1; the match to TRBD2 covers 9 bases. Germline V CDR1 and CDR2: SGHRS, YFSETQ. The CDR3 runs 19 residues. After removal of 0 bases from V and 7 bases from J, the junction contained 17 bases not matched to a gene. The CDR3 region is CASSLAGVAGAYQSNEQFF. The CDR3, as DNA: TGCGCCAGCAGCTTGGCCGGGGTAGCGGGGGCCTACCAGTCTAATGAGCAGTTCTTC.

CDR3: CASSRPPGLEGNEQFF. CDR3 nucleotide sequence: TGTGCCAGCAGTAGGCCCCCGGGACTAGAGGGCAATGAGCAGTTCTTC. The rearrangement links TRBV12-3 or TRBV12-4 to TRBJ2-1; 8 positions match TRBD2. V lost 5 bases, J lost 6 bases, and 12 bases stayed unmatched. CDR3 length: 16 residues.

This clonotype occurred many times. J is TRBJ2-3 and V is TRBV7-9, with 10 bases identical to TRBD2. The V gene end was trimmed by 5 bases and the J gene end by 3 bases; junction bases not matched to a gene: 5. CDR3 length: 15 amino acids. Looked up from germline, CDR1 is SEHNR and CDR2 is FQNEAQ (reference sequence). The CDR3 region is CASSHGTSATDTQYF. The CDR3 coding sequence is TGTGCCAGCAGCCACGGGACTAGCGCAACAGATACGCAGTATTTT. Looking up the rest from reference TRBV7-9 and TRBJ2-3 gives the full variable domain: DTGVSQNPRHKITKRGQNVTFRCDPISEHNRLYWYRQTLGQGPEFLTYFQNEAQLEKSRLLSDRFSAERPKGSFSTLEIQRTEQGDSAMYLCASSHGTSATDTQYFGPGTRLTVL.

This chain links TRBV5-1 with TRBJ1-1; no firm D call. The CDR3 sequence is 16 residues long. CDR1 and CDR2 (germline): SGHRS, YFSETQ. V shed 0 bases and J shed 3 bases, with 15 bases lying between them. The CDR3 loop is CASSLAVRQEDTEAFF. CDR3 DNA: TGCGCCAGCAGCTTGGCCGTGAGACAAGAGGACACTGAAGCTTTCTTT.

There are many counts of this clonotype. The chain joins TRBV12-3 or TRBV12-4 to TRBJ2-2; a possible D gene is TRBD1 (6 bases). CDR3 length: 15 amino acids. V was cut by 4 bases and J by 5 bases, with 14 bases left in between. The CDR3 nucleotides are TGTGCCAGCAGTTACCACAAACAGGGAACCGGGGAGCTGTTTTTT. Its protein product is CASSYHKQGTGELFF.